Presented here are 22 T cell receptor beta chains from one specimen sequenced in a study of cytomegalovirus exposure and HLA in healthy donors. The study ran its PCR with 60 Vbeta and 13 Jbeta primers. Clones were sequenced by immunoSEQ multiplex PCR, and TCRdb holds only the in-frame ones, with some missing. Of under 200,000 clones in the sample, around 78% were seen once. The source material was PBMCs. Source of these receptors: a female donor in good health and CMV-seronegative.

The chain couples TRBV18 to TRBJ2-2, with D possibly being TRBD1 (6 bases). V lost 7 bases and J lost 5, with 14 bases in between. The CDR3 loop spans 14 amino acids. Germline loops: CDR1 KGHSH, CDR2 LQKENI. This chain's CDR3 is CASFQSTGTGELFF. The CDR3 nucleotides are TGTGCCAGCTTCCAGTCCACAGGGACCGGGGAGCTGTTTTTT.

This clone was recorded only once. The chain has TRBV28 and TRBJ2-5; 8 bases fit TRBD2. The CDR3 is 15 residues long. In germline, CDR1 is MDHEN, CDR2 SYDVKM. The J segment lost 6 bases and the V segment lost 5 bases, leaving 11 bases of the junction unmatched. The CDR3 reads CASSGGREGKKTQYF. In DNA form, the CDR3 reads TGTGCCAGCAGTGGGGGACGGGAGGGCAAAAAGACCCAGTACTTC.

The J gene is TRBJ2-7, the V gene TRBV19, with D tentatively TRBD2 (5 bases). This CDR3 has 14 amino acids. V lost 5 bases to trimming and J lost 5 bases, with 16 bases between them. Germline V gene sequence: CDR1 LNHDA, CDR2 SQIVND (reference sequence). This CDR3 is CASSRLSTADEQYF. The CDR3, as DNA: TGTGCCAGTAGTCGTCTTAGCACAGCGGACGAGCAGTACTTC. Full variable domain (rest looked up from reference TRBV19 and TRBJ2-7): DGGITQSPKYLFRKEGQNVTLSCEQNLNHDAMYWYRQDPGQGLRLIYYSQIVNDFQKGDIAEGYSVSREKKESFPLTVTSAQKNPTAFYLCASSRLSTADEQYFGPGTRLTVT.

The J gene is TRBJ1-1, the V gene TRBV7-2; D might be TRBD1 (6 bases). The CDR3 has 16 amino acids. V dropped 5 bases and J dropped 1 base, with 17 bases sitting between them. The V gene's germline CDR1 is SGHTA and CDR2 FQGNSA. The CDR3 here is CASSSSSGAGNTEAFF. Here the CDR3 DNA reads TGTGCCAGCAGCAGTAGTTCAGGGGCTGGGAACACTGAAGCTTTCTTT.

The chain employs TRBV4-2 and TRBJ2-2; TRBD2 matches 11 bases. The CDR3 runs 16 residues. The germline V gene has CDR1 LGHNA and CDR2 YNFKEQ. V shed 0 bases and J 6 bases; nucleotides not matched to a gene: 3. The CDR3 DNA reads as TGTGCCAGCAGCCAAGATTGGACTAGCGGGTCCGGGGAGCTGTTTTTT. It specifies CASSQDWTSGSGELFF.

The rearrangement links TRBV7-9 to TRBJ2-7, with D tentatively TRBD1 (6 bases). The germline V and J ends were trimmed by 5 bases and 0 bases, with 14 bases remaining between them. CDR3 size: 15 residues. CDR1 is SEHNR and CDR2 is FQNEAQ in the germline V gene (reference sequence). The CDR3 DNA follows: TGTGCCAGCAGCCACCGGGACAAAAGCTCCTACGAGCAGTACTTC. Amino acid sequence: CASSHRDKSSYEQYF.

The rearrangement links TRBV2 to TRBJ2-1; 8 bases fit TRBD2. The junction had 10 bases not matched to a gene; V was cut back by 11 bases and J by 10 bases. Germline V lookup: CDR1 SNHLY, CDR2 FYNNEI. This CDR3 is built from 12 residues. The CDR3 here is CAGRGVRGEQFF. The CDR3 region has the DNA TGTGCCGGGCGGGGGGTCAGGGGCGAGCAGTTCTTC.

This sequence joins TRBV2 and TRBJ1-6; TRBD1 matches at 7 bases. CDR1 and CDR2 (germline): SNHLY, FYNNEI. This CDR3 spans 16 amino acids. The junction had 9 bases not matched to a gene; V was cut back by 3 bases and J by 7 bases. CDR3 sequence (DNA): TGTGCCAGCAGTGACGTCGGGACAGTAGCCAATTCACCCCTCCACTTT. The encoded protein is CASSDVGTVANSPLHF.

The chain combines TRBV28 with TRBJ2-1; 7 nucleotides align to TRBD2. The CDR3 has 14 residues. CDR1 and CDR2 (germline): MDHEN, SYDVKM. J was trimmed by 4 bases and V by 5 bases; bases with no gene match: 5. CDR3 bases: TGTGCCAGCAGTGGGGAGGGCCGATACAATGAGCAGTTCTTC. Encoded protein: CASSGEGRYNEQFF.

The table lists this clone with a few counts. CDR3: CASSPYGGSSVSGELFF. In nucleotides, the CDR3 is TGTGCCAGCAGCCCCTATGGGGGGAGTTCTGTTTCCGGGGAGCTGTTTTTT. The rearrangement links TRBV4-2 to TRBJ2-2; weak D call: TRBD2 (6 bases). CDR3 length equals 17 residues. V was shortened by 4 bases and J by 6 bases, with 21 bases between the two germline ends. Germline V CDR1 and CDR2: LGHNA, YNFKEQ.

The J gene is TRBJ2-3, the V gene TRBV4-3; a weak D match, TRBD2 (5 bases). The V end lost 1 base, the J end lost 8 bases, and 10 bases lay between the germline ends. CDR1 and CDR2 (germline): LGHNA, YSLEER. This CDR3 comprises 13 residues. The DNA for the CDR3 is TGCGCCAGCAGCCAAGTTGGCGGAGGTACGCAGTATTTT. It is translated as CASSQVGGGTQYF.

This clone was counted a few times. The chain joins TRBV18 to TRBJ1-5; D is unresolved. V gave up 6 bases and J gave up 0 bases, with 6 bases separating them. The CDR3 extends over 13 amino acids. Per the germline V gene, CDR1 is KGHSH and CDR2 is LQKENI. For the CDR3, the DNA is TGTGCCAGCTCCGGGGATAGCAATCAGCCCCAGCATTTT. This sequence encodes CASSGDSNQPQHF.

This clone appeared a few times. V usage is TRBV5-6 and J usage is TRBJ2-7; 11 positions agree with TRBD2. Per the germline V gene, CDR1 is SGHDT and CDR2 is YYEEEE. This CDR3 contains 16 residues. The junction had 5 bases not matched to a gene; V was cut back by 0 bases and J by 3 bases. CDR3 nucleotide sequence: TGTGCCAGCAGCTTGGCCTACCTAGCGGGGGGCTACGAGCAGTACTTC. It specifies CASSLAYLAGGYEQYF.

This sequence joins TRBV7-6 and TRBJ2-1, with 9 bases lining up with TRBD2. V lost 5 bases and J lost 4; bases outside the gene matches: 6. The CDR3 covers 15 residues. CDR1 and CDR2 (germline): SGHVS, FNYEAQ. For the CDR3, the DNA is TGTGCCAGCAGCCCCCGCGGGGGGGGTTACAATGAGCAGTTCTTC. Translation: CASSPRGGGYNEQFF.

A remark on this clone: Sequence at one end of the junction differs from germline and may be a read error. J is TRBJ2-4 and V is TRBV30; perhaps TRBD1 as D (6 bases). This CDR3 region has 13 residues. Germline lookup yields CDR1 GTSNPN and CDR2 SVGIG (reference sequence). CDR3 protein: CEGESLAKNIQYF. CDR3 DNA: TGCGAGGGGGAGTCACTAGCCAAAAACATTCAGTACTTC.

The chain employs TRBV5-4 and TRBJ2-5; 8 positions match TRBD2. Germline V gives CDR1 SGHNT, CDR2 YYREEE (reference sequence). Germline trimming cut 4 bases from V and 5 bases from J; bases unmatched to any gene: 10. This CDR3 contains 15 residues. CDR3 region: CASSREGPRSETQYF. The CDR3 nucleotides are TGTGCCAGCAGCCGGGAGGGGCCTCGATCGGAGACCCAGTACTTC. Combining the CDR3 with reference TRBV5-4 and TRBJ2-5 gives the whole variable domain ETGVTQSPTHLIKTRGQQVTLRCSSQSGHNTVSWYQQALGQGPQFIFQYYREEENGRGNFPPRFSGLQFPNYSSELNVNALELDDSALYLCASSREGPRSETQYFGPGTRLLVL.

This chain connects TRBV7-9 to TRBJ2-5, with TRBD2 as a possible D gene (5 bases). The CDR3 is 14 amino acids. V lost 2 bases, J lost 3 bases, and 10 bases lay in between. The germline CDR1 and CDR2 sequences are SEHNR and FQNEAQ (reference sequence). The CDR3 loop reads CASSLYSGEETQYF. CDR3 nucleotides: TGTGCCAGCAGCTTATACAGCGGAGAAGAGACCCAGTACTTC.

V is TRBV30 and J is TRBJ1-6, with 7 bases matching TRBD1. The germline V gene has CDR1 GTSNPN and CDR2 SVGIG (reference sequence). V shed 4 bases and J 10 bases; nucleotides not matched to a gene: 13. The length of the CDR3 is 15 residues. This chain's CDR3 is CAWMRQGLGGSPLHF. Written as DNA, the CDR3 is TGTGCCTGGATGCGACAGGGTCTCGGAGGGTCACCCCTCCACTTT. Filled out from reference TRBV30 and TRBJ1-6, the complete variable domain reads SQTIHQWPATLVQPVGSPLSLECTVEGTSNPNLYWYRQAAGRGLQLLFYSVGIGQISSEVPQNLSASRPQDRQFILSSKKLLLSDSGFYLCAWMRQGLGGSPLHFGNGTRLTVT.

The chain uses TRBV11-3 and TRBJ2-1; the match to TRBD1 covers 8 bases. V shed 4 bases and J 9 bases; nucleotides not matched to a gene: 8. Germline-derived CDR1 and CDR2 are SGHNT and YENEEA. The CDR3 runs to 14 residues. CDR3 nucleotides: TGTGCCAGCAGCTCTCGGACAGGGCGGGGTGAGCAGTTCTTC. Residues: CASSSRTGRGEQFF.

This clone has just a few counts. The chain links TRBV30 to TRBJ1-5; the D is unclear. The CDR3 length is 14 residues. Deletions cut 2 bases from V and 0 bases from J, with 8 bases between. CDR1 and CDR2 (germline): GTSNPN, SVGIG (reference sequence). This CDR3 reads CAWSRDYSNQPQHF. CDR3 DNA: TGTGCCTGGAGTCGCGACTATAGCAATCAGCCCCAGCATTTT.

The rearrangement joins TRBV27 to TRBJ2-4; D perhaps matches TRBD1 (6 bases). This CDR3 has 14 residues. V lost 5 bases to trimming and J lost 10 bases, with 18 bases between them. CDR1 is MNHEY and CDR2 is SMNVEV in the germline V gene (reference sequence). CDR3 amino acids: CASSARDTSGIQYF. DNA for the CDR3: TGTGCCAGCAGTGCAAGGGACACCTCGGGGATTCAGTACTTC.

The V and J genes are TRBV30 and TRBJ2-1, with 16 bases matching TRBD2. The germline gives CDR1 GTSNPN, CDR2 SVGIG (reference sequence). J lost 6 bases, V lost 4 bases, and 6 bases had no gene match. This CDR3 region has 16 residues. The CDR3 DNA sequence: TGTGCCTGGACAAGGGGACTAGCGGGGGGGCGCAATGAGCAGTTCTTC. It translates to CAWTRGLAGGRNEQFF.